This TCR beta chain was sequenced in a study of T cell repertoires in cytomegalovirus infection. In the study overall: Selection of CMV epitopes for the study included recently identified HLA-C-restricted and well-studied HLA-B-restricted ones. Both a matching HLA type and CMV infection were indicated by public TCR beta signatures. General study findings and limits: Predominance within the ex vivo response was attributable to HLA-C-restricted CMV-specific TCR beta clonotypes. Based on cumulative public TCR beta family frequency, carriers of CMV plus the relevant HLA were identified.

Using its own MiXCR run on the reads, TCRdb lists one record per CDR3 protein. In the table there are 300,000 to 400,000 distinct CDR3 sequences, about 29% of which are singletons. This CDR3 has 16 residues. Trimming removed 5 bases from V and 8 bases from J; junction bases left unmatched: 9. This clonotype was seen a few times. No antigen is known for it. This receptor was identified in a human donor in good health (CMV status not recorded). Some clones in this sample may be carry-over from other donors' samples. This chain connects TRBV12-3 or TRBV12-4 to TRBJ2-1; 13 positions match TRBD2. Sequencing used cultured PBMCs, obtained from culture after CMV antigen stimulation. The DNA of the CDR3 is TGTGCCAGCAGTCCAGGACTAGCGGGAGTAGGCGATGAGCAGTTCTTC. This codes for CASSPGLAGVGDEQFF.